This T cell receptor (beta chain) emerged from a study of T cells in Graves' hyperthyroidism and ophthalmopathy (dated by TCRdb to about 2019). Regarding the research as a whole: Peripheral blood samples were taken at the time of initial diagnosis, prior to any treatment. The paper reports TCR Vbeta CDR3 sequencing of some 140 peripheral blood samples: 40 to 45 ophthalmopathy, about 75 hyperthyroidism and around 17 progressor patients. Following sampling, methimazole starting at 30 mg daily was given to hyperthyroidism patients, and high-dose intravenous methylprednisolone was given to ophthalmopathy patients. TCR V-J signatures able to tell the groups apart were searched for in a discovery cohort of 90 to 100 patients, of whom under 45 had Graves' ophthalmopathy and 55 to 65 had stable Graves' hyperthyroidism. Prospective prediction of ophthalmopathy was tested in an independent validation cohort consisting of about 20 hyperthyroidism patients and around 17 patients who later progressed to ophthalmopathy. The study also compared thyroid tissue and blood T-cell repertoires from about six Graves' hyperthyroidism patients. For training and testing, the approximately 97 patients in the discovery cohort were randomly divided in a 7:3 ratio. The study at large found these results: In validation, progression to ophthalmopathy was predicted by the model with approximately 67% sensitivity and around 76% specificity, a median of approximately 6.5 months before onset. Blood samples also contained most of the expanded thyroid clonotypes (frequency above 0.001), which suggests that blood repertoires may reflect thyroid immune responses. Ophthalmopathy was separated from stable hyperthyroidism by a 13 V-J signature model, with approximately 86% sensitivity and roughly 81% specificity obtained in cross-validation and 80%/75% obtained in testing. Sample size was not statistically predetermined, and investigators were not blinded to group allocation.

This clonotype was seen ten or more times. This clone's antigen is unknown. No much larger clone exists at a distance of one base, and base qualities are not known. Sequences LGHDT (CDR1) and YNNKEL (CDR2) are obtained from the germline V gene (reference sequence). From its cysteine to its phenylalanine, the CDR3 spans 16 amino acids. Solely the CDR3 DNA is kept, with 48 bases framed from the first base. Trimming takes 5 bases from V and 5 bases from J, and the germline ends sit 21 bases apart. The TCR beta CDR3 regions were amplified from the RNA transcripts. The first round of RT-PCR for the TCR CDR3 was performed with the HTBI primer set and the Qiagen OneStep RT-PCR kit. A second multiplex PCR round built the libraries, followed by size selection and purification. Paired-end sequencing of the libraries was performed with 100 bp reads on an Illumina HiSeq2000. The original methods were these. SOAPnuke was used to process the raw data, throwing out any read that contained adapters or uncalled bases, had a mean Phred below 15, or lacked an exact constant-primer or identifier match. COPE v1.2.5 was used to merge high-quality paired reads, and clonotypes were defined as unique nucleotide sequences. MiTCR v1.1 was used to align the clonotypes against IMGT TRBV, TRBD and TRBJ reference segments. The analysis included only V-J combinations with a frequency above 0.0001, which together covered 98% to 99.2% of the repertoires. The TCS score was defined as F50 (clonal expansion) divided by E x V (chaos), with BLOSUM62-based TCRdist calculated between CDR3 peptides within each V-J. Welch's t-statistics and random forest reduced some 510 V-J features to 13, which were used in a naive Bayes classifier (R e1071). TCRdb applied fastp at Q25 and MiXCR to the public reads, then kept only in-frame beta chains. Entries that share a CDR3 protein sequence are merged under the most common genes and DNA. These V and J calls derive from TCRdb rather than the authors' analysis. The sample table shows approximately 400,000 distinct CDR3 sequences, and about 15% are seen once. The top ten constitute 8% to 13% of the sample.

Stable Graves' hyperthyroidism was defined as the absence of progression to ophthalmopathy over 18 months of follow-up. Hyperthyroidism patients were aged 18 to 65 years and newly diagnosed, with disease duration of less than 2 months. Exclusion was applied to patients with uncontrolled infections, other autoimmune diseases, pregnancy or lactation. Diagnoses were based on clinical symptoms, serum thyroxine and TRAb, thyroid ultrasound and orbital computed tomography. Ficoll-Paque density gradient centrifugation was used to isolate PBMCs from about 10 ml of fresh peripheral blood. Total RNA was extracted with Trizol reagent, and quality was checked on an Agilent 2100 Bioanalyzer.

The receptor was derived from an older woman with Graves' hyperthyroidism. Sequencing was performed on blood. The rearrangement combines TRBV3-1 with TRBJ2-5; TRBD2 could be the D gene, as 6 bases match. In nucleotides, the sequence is TGTGCCAGCAGCTCCTACGGCACGGCGGGGAGTGAGACCCAGTACTTC. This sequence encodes CASSSYGTAGSETQYF.